These 20 T cell receptor beta chains were all obtained from the same sample, sequenced in a study of human T cells and chemical hapten exposure. TCRdb reprocessed the RACE reads via MiXCR and lists one record per CDR3 protein. The repertoire holds about 84,000 distinct CDR3 sequences, with 11% as singletons. This sample's time point: patch test 3, about 24 weeks after DPC sensitization. Noted treatment: therapeutic diphenylcyclopropenone sensitization with weekly scalp DPC. The material was whole blood, obtained in connection with sensitization to the hapten diphenylcyclopropenone (DPC). These receptors all come from a woman aged 45 to 65 with alopecia areata. Some clones in this sample may be carry-over from other donors' samples.

This clonotype has more than one count but fewer than ten. The J gene is TRBJ1-4, the V gene TRBV29-1; the D is unclear. Trimming left V 4 bases short and J 5 bases short, with 11 bases between. Germline V gene sequence: CDR1 SQVTM, CDR2 ANQGSEA. The CDR3 runs 13 residues. The CDR3 DNA reads TGCAGCGTTGGGGTCGGACCGAATGAAAAACTGTTTTTT. This codes for CSVGVGPNEKLFF.

This clonotype was observed at least ten times. The rearrangement joins TRBV29-1 to TRBJ2-5; D not certain. Per the germline V gene, CDR1 is SQVTM and CDR2 is ANQGSEA. The V end was cut by 4 bases, the J end by 4 bases, with 10 bases between. This CDR3 is built from 12 residues. The CDR3 loop reads CSVAATGETQYF. The DNA of the CDR3 is TGCAGCGTTGCAGCGACGGGAGAGACCCAGTACTTC.

This chain uses TRBV6-2 or TRBV6-3 with TRBJ2-3, with D possibly called TRBD1 or TRBD2 (6 bases each). Trimming removed 2 bases from V and 4 bases from J, with 13 bases in between. Germline assignment: CDR1 MNHEY and CDR2 SVGEGT. The CDR3 spans 15 residues. CDR3 in amino acids: CASSYLGGRADTQYF. The CDR3 region has the DNA TGTGCCAGCAGTTACCTGGGGGGCAGGGCAGATACGCAGTATTTT.

This clonotype was counted many times. The chain links TRBV14 to TRBJ2-2; 7 positions match TRBD2. With 4 bases clipped from V and 2 bases from J, the junction kept 4 bases outside the gene matches. The CDR3 has 15 residues. Germline assignment: CDR1 SGHDN and CDR2 FVKESK. The CDR3 sequence is CASSRLAVNTGELFF. The CDR3 nucleotides read TGTGCCAGCAGCCGACTAGCCGTCAACACCGGGGAGCTGTTTTTT.

This clonotype appeared many times. The chain is built from TRBV5-1 and TRBJ1-1, with TRBD1 matching 8 bases. After removal of 4 bases from V and 6 bases from J, the junction contained 5 bases not matched to a gene. Germline CDR1 SGHRS, CDR2 YFSETQ. The CDR3 totals 13 residues. Here the CDR3 reads CASSAAGGAEAFF. CDR3 DNA sequence: TGCGCCAGCAGCGCCGCAGGGGGCGCTGAAGCTTTCTTT.

The CDR3 here is CSVQQGNTEAFF. CDR3 nucleotides: TGCAGCGTTCAACAGGGTAACACTGAAGCTTTCTTT. The chain carries TRBV29-1 and TRBJ1-1, with a weak D call TRBD1 (6 bases). Trimming left V 5 bases short and J 2 bases short, with 9 bases between. Germline CDR1 and CDR2: SQVTM and ANQGSEA. The length of the CDR3 is 12 residues. The full variable domain, completed using reference TRBV29-1 and TRBJ1-1, is SAVISQKPSRDICQRGTSLTIQCQVDSQVTMMFWYRQQPGQSLTLIATANQGSEATYESGFVIDKFPISRPNLTFSTLTVSNMSPEDSSIYLCSVQQGNTEAFFGQGTRLTVV.

In this sample, this clonotype turned up a few times. The V gene is TRBV12-3 or TRBV12-4, the J gene TRBJ1-6, with 7 bases lining up with TRBD1. This CDR3 region has 16 residues. After removal of 6 bases from V and 9 bases from J, the junction contained 14 bases not matched to a gene. The CDR3 nucleotides are TGTGCCAGCAGACCCCCCCTACAGGGGTTGGGTTCACCCCTCCACTTT. Amino acids: CASRPPLQGLGSPLHF.

This clonotype was found a few times. The chain joins TRBV2 to TRBJ1-2; D is perhaps TRBD1 (5 bases). The CDR3 sequence is 11 residues long. Germline V gene lookup returns CDR1 SNHLY and CDR2 FYNNEI. V lost 8 bases and J lost 8, with 12 bases in between. Here the CDR3 reads CASWGSGGYTF. CDR3 bases: TGTGCCAGCTGGGGGTCGGGAGGCTACACCTTC.

This clonotype was seen a handful of times. The V call is TRBV27, the J call TRBJ2-5; the D call may be TRBD1 or TRBD2 (5 bases each). V was clipped by 6 bases and J by 5 bases, with 22 bases between them. The CDR3 runs to 16 residues. From germline, CDR1 is MNHEY and CDR2 SMNVEV (reference sequence). The CDR3 protein is CASRDPTGTEGETQYF. The CDR3 DNA sequence: TGTGCCAGCAGGGATCCCACCGGGACCGAGGGGGAGACCCAGTACTTC.

DNA of the CDR3: TGCAGTGCTAGGTTAGGCACTAGCGGGCTTTCGGAGCAGTTCTTC. Translation: CSARLGTSGLSEQFF. This chain connects TRBV20-1 to TRBJ2-1; 9 positions agree with TRBD2. This CDR3 has 15 amino acids. With 3 bases clipped from V and 10 bases from J, the junction kept 13 bases outside the gene matches. CDR1 is DFQATT, CDR2 SNEGSKA, per germline (reference sequence).

The chain recombines TRBV6-2 or TRBV6-3 with TRBJ2-3; no reliable D call. Germline CDR1 MNHEY, CDR2 SVGEGT. V was cut by 5 bases and J by 1 base, with 19 bases left in between. The CDR3 has 17 amino acids. CDR3 sequence: CASSPTDPPRRTDTQYF. The CDR3 bases are TGTGCCAGCAGTCCCACCGACCCCCCTCGACGCACAGATACGCAGTATTTT.

This clonotype was seen more than once but under ten times. The rearrangement links TRBV5-1 to TRBJ2-5; D not resolved. Germline assignment: CDR1 SGHRS and CDR2 YFSETQ. This CDR3 is 13 amino acids long. Trimming shortened V by 0 bases and J by 5 bases, and 8 bases separated the two germline ends. CDR3 in amino acids: CASSLVVYETQYF. CDR3 coding DNA: TGCGCCAGCAGCTTGGTAGTGTACGAGACCCAGTACTTC. Filled out from reference TRBV5-1 and TRBJ2-5, the complete variable domain reads KAGVTQTPRYLIKTRGQQVTLSCSPISGHRSVSWYQQTPGQGLQFLFEYFSETQRNKGNFPGRFSGRQFSNSRSEMNVSTLELGDSALYLCASSLVVYETQYFGPGTRLLVL.

This clonotype was picked up many times. J is TRBJ1-1 and V is TRBV10-3; D is unclear. V was trimmed by 3 bases and J by 7 bases, leaving 6 bases between them. This CDR3 is 11 amino acids long. The germline CDR1 and CDR2 sequences are ENHRY and SYGVKD. This CDR3 is CAISDHHEAFF. CDR3 sequence (DNA): TGTGCCATCAGTGACCACCATGAAGCTTTCTTT.

The chain uses TRBV5-8 and TRBJ2-3, with TRBD2 matching 15 bases. V shed 6 bases, J shed 5 bases, and the junction held 10 bases outside the gene matches. CDR1 is SGHTS and CDR2 is YDEGEE in the germline V gene. This CDR3 spans 17 amino acids. The CDR3 DNA reads as TGTGCCAGCACCTCCATAGAGGGACTAGCGGGAGGAGATACGCAGTATTTT. Its protein is CASTSIEGLAGGDTQYF.

Regarding this clonotype: This may stem from a read error, because a much larger clone lies one nucleotide away. The CDR3 is CSAVTSGCKNGELFF. The CDR3 DNA reads as TGCAGTGCTGTGACTAGCGGGTGTAAAAACGGGGAGCTGTTTTTT. This sequence joins TRBV20-1 and TRBJ2-2; 10 bases are shared with TRBD2. CDR3 length equals 15 residues. Germline CDR1 and CDR2: DFQATT and SNEGSKA (reference sequence). Losses at the gene ends were 5 bases for V and 7 bases for J; bases not matched to a gene: 10.

This clonotype came up a few times. This sequence joins TRBV27 and TRBJ2-4, with D perhaps being TRBD1 or TRBD2 (6 bases each). Germline loops: CDR1 MNHEY, CDR2 SMNVEV (reference sequence). The CDR3 length is 14 residues. V lost 7 bases, J lost 3 bases, and 13 bases lay in between. The CDR3 bases are TGTGCCAGCAAAGGGGGAGGAAGCAAAAACATTCAGTACTTC. Residues: CASKGGGSKNIQYF.

The rearrangement uses TRBV6-5 and TRBJ2-7, with D tentatively TRBD1 or TRBD2 (7 bases each). Trimming removed 2 bases at V and 7 bases at J, with 15 bases between. Germline CDR1 is MNHEY and CDR2 is SVGAGI. The CDR3 has 14 residues. The CDR3 region is CASSYRSGGGEQYF. The CDR3 nucleotides read TGTGCCAGCAGTTACCGATCAGGGGGGGGTGAGCAGTACTTC.

This clonotype occurred a few times. This chain links TRBV6-6 with TRBJ2-5; 8 bases agree with TRBD1. Germline CDR1 MNHNY, CDR2 SVGAGI (reference sequence). J gave up 7 bases and V 3 bases, and 4 bases lay outside the gene matches. The CDR3 is made up of 13 amino acids. The CDR3 loop is CASSYGQGGTQYF. The CDR3 coding sequence is TGTGCCAGCAGTTATGGACAGGGAGGGACCCAGTACTTC.

In its sample, this clonotype was seen many times. The chain has TRBV29-1 and TRBJ2-1; D is perhaps TRBD1 or TRBD2 (6 bases each). Trimming pared 8 bases from V and 6 bases from J, leaving 14 bases between. The CDR3 sequence is 12 residues long. Germline V gene sequence: CDR1 SQVTM, CDR2 ANQGSEA. The CDR3: CSLRGGPNEQFF. The DNA of the CDR3 is TGCAGCCTACGTGGGGGGCCCAATGAGCAGTTCTTC.

This clonotype was detected many times. This rearrangement joins TRBV2 to TRBJ1-3, with 10 bases fitting TRBD1. CDR3 length equals 15 residues. Germline CDR1 SNHLY, CDR2 FYNNEI. V lost 6 bases to trimming and J lost 4 bases; unmatched junction nucleotides: 6. The CDR3 sequence: CASRKGTGAGNTIYF. In nucleotides, the CDR3 is TGTGCCAGCAGAAAGGGGACAGGGGCCGGAAACACCATATATTTT. Full variable domain (rest looked up from reference TRBV2 and TRBJ1-3): EPEVTQTPSHQVTQMGQEVILRCVPISNHLYFYWYRQILGQKVEFLVSFYNNEISEKSEIFDDQFSVERPDGSNFTLKIRSTKLEDSAMYFCASRKGTGAGNTIYFGEGSWLTVV.